This T cell receptor (beta chain) was sequenced for a study of metastatic and nonmetastatic thyroid tumors (TCRdb year 2020). The study in broad terms: The researchers compared repertoires between peripheral blood samples and tumor or nodule tissue samples from patients with malignant or benign thyroid disease.

The count of this clone is one. It lacks a known antigen. No base quality information exists; no much larger clone differs at one position. One read alone is weak evidence. CDR1 and CDR2 are drawn from the germline V gene: SGHRS, YFSETQ. The CDR3, cysteine through phenylalanine, is 15 amino acids long. CDR3 DNA only is kept here, 45 bases in frame from base 1. V and J lose 4 bases and 5 bases, and a span of 18 bases separates them. What the study reported, not specific to this receptor: TCR beta diversity was reported as significantly higher in malignant tumors than in benign nodules, in both blood and tumor samples.

Receptor amplification or capture employed PCR. TCRdb shows the sequencer as Illumina HiSeq 4000. High-throughput sequencing was used to profile the TCR beta-chain CDR3 region of every patient. The paper's processing steps were these. A classifier to discriminate distant-metastatic papillary thyroid cancer patients was built from CDR3 differences across clinicopathological groups. To measure repertoire diversity the researchers used the Shannon index, while the Morisita-Horn index served to gauge how similar the tumor and blood repertoires were. Through fastp at Q25 and MiXCR, TCRdb rebuilt clones from the public reads, retaining in-frame beta chains. The V and J calls shown here were made by TCRdb, not taken from the authors' results. Here the sample has about 23,000 clones; around 28% occur a single time. Of the sample, 5.4% is held by the ten largest clones. None of the patients had been given any treatment before thyroid surgery. The study retrospectively analysed patient clinical samples collected from about 2012 to 2018 using T-cell receptor beta sequencing.

The clonotype comes from a female donor with papillary thyroid cancer or a benign thyroid nodule (not recorded which). Some clones in this sample may be carry-over from other donors' samples. The chain employs TRBV5-1 and TRBJ1-2, and possibly TRBD1, on 6 matching bases. The sample was tumor tissue. CDR3 region: CASSKIPPGDYGYTF. The DNA sequence reads TGCGCCAGCAGCAAGATACCCCCAGGGGATTATGGCTACACCTTC.